This T cell receptor (beta chain) was recovered during a study of blood T cells in healthy people across ages. Germline V lookup: CDR1 LGHNA, CDR2 YNFKEQ. The V and J ends lost 3 bases and 7 bases, in that order; junction bases with no gene match: 0. The CDR3 length is 12 residues. General observations from the study: With naive T cell percentage, TCR beta diversity showed a strong correlation.

Using a J-beta primer mix together with a sample-barcoded 5' primer, a second PCR was run for roughly 6 to 11 cycles. Individual samples furnished no less than 3 million CDR3-containing paired-end reads apiece. TCRdb used MiXCR to reprocess the 5' RACE reads, holding one entry per CDR3 protein. This sample yields 2 million or so distinct CDR3 sequences, of which about 49% are seen a single time; roughly 2.1% belongs to the top ten. Each donor supplied roughly 10 milliliters of peripheral blood. This clonotype was detected only a few times. Antigen: not known. The sample comprised blood. The receptor's source is a woman aged 40 to 49 in good health. V and J are TRBV4-2 and TRBJ1-2, with 9 bases that match TRBD1. In DNA, the CDR3 is TGTGCCAGCAGCCAGGACAGGGGTGGCTACACCTTC. The encoded protein is CASSQDRGGYTF.